The sample holds a few counts of the clone carrying this T cell receptor (beta chain). The germline V gene has CDR1 SGHTA and CDR2 FQGNSA. Between the trimmed V and J ends, which lost 5 bases and 0 bases, there was a span of 17 bases. The length of the CDR3 is 17 residues. This entry comes from a study of blood T cells in healthy people across ages. Using a J-beta primer mix together with a sample-barcoded 5' primer, a second PCR was run for roughly 6 to 12 cycles. TCRdb analysed the 5' RACE reads with MiXCR anew, one entry per CDR3 protein. The sample lists around 1.5 million distinct CDR3 sequences, roughly 40% occurring once.

V and J are TRBV7-2 and TRBJ1-5; the D is unclear. Sequenced material: blood. The sequence was collected from a woman younger than 30 in good health. This CDR3 is CASSPGPRAHSNQPQHF. The CDR3, as DNA: TGTGCCAGCAGCCCGGGCCCACGAGCACATAGCAATCAGCCCCAGCATTTT.